This T cell receptor (beta chain) was identified in a study of T-cell memory formation after mild COVID-19. Across the study: Each donor largely had its own TCR clusters.

This clonotype was seen only a few times. Its antigen is undetermined. V lost 6 bases, J lost 6 bases, and 14 bases lay in between. The germline V gene has CDR1 MNHEY and CDR2 SVGEGT. The length of the CDR3 is 13 residues. Study-level findings and limits: For second-wave clones that peaked at day 37, SARS-CoV-2 specificity went unverified.

TCRdb itself ran the 5' RACE reads through MiXCR, one entry per CDR3 protein. The data contain roughly 86,000 distinct CDR3 sequences, more than 13% of them singletons. This receptor was taken from a man aged 18 to 30 who had mild COVID-19 (a few samples of this study predate the infection). Cell type and time point are not known. The sample taken for sequencing was PBMCs or a T cell subset sorted from them (not recorded which). V is TRBV6-2 or TRBV6-3 and J is TRBJ1-2; no definite D call. The CDR3 DNA is TGTGCCAGCAGCTCCGGACGTCCTCATGGCTACACCTTC. It is translated as CASSSGRPHGYTF.